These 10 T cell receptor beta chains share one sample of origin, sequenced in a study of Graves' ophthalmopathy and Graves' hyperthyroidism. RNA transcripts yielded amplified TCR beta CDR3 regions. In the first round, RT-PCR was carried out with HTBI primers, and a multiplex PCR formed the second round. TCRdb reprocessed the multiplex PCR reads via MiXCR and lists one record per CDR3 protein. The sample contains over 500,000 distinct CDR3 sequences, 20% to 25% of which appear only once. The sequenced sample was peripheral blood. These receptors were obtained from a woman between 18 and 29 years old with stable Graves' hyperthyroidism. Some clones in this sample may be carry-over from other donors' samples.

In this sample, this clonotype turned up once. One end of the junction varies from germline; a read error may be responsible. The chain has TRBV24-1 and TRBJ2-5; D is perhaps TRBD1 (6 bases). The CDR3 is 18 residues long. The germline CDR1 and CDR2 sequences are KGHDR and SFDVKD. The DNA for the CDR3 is TGTGCCACCAGTGATCCCCTGGGCAGCGACAGGTACCAAGAGACCCTGTACTTC. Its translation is CATSDPLGSDRYQETLYF.

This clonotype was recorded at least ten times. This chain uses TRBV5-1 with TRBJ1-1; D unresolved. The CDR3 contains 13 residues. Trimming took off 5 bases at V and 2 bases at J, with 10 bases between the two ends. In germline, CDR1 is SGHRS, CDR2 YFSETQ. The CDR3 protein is CASRAGDNTEAFF. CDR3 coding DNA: TGCGCCAGCAGGGCGGGAGATAACACTGAAGCTTTCTTT.

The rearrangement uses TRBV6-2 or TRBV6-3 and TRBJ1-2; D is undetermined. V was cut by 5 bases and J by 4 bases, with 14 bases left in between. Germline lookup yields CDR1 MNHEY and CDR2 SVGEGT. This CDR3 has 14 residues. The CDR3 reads CASSNLRAAYGYTF. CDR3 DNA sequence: TGTGCCAGCAGTAACCTCCGGGCCGCCTATGGCTACACCTTC.

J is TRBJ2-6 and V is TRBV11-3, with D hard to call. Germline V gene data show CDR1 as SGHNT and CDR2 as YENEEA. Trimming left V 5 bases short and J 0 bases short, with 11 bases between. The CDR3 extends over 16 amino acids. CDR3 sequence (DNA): TGTGCCAGCAGCCTGTCACCGGCCTCTGGGGCCAACGTCCTGACTTTC. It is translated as CASSLSPASGANVLTF.

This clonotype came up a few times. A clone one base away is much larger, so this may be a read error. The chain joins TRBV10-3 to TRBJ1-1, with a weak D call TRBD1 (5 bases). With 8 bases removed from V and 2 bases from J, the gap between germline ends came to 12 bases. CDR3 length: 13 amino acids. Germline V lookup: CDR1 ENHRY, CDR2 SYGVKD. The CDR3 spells CAISGDSNTEAFF. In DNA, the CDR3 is TGTGCCATCTCCGGAGACAGTAACACTGAAGCTTTCTTT.

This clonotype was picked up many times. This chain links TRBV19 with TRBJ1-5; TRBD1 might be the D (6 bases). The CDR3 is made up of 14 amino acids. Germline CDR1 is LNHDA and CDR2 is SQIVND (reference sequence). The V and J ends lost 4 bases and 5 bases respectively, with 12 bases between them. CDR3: CASSSDRNDQPQHF. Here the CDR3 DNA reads TGTGCCAGTAGTAGCGACAGGAATGATCAGCCCCAGCATTTT.

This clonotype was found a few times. The CDR3 is CASSYRNRDGYTF. The CDR3 coding sequence is TGTGCCAGCAGTTACAGGAACAGGGATGGCTACACCTTC. This chain uses TRBV6-5 with TRBJ1-2, with D possibly being TRBD1 (6 bases). This CDR3 has 13 residues. Germline V gene data show CDR1 as MNHEY and CDR2 as SVGAGI. Trimming shortened V by 2 bases and J by 6 bases, and 10 bases separated the two germline ends.

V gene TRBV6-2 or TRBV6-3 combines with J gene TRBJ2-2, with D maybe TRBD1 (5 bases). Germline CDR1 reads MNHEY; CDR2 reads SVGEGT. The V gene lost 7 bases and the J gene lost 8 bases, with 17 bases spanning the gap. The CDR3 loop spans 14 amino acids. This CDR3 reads CASNHQGDRGELFF. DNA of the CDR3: TGTGCCAGCAACCATCAGGGCGATCGTGGGGAGCTGTTTTTT.

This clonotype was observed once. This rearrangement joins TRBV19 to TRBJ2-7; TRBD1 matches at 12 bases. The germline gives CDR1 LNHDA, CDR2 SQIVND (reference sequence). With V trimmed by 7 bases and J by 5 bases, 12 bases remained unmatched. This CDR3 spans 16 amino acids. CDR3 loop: CASTYSPGQGAHEQYF. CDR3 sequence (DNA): TGTGCCAGTACCTATTCCCCGGGACAGGGGGCCCACGAGCAGTACTTC.

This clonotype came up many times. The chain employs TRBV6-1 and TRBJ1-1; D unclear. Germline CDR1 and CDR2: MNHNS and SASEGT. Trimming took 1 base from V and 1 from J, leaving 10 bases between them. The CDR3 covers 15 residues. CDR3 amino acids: CASSEGLDGNTEAFF. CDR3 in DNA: TGTGCCAGCAGTGAAGGCCTGGACGGGAACACTGAAGCTTTCTTT.